This TCR beta chain comes out of a study of chemoradiotherapy in HPV16-positive cancers. Whole-study context: Candidate HPV-specific T-cell clones and common TCR motifs came from functional assays in a couple of HPV16-positive patients.

Only in-frame clones appear in the TCRdb table, and some are missing; sequencing was by immunoSEQ multiplex PCR. Of tens of thousands of clones listed, about 90% are singletons. The CDR3 loop spans 15 amino acids. Germline values: CDR1 PRHDT, CDR2 FYEKMQ (reference sequence). Trimming removed 0 bases from V and 2 bases from J, with 10 bases in between. The sequencing used blood, collected from a patient who underwent chemoradiotherapy. This TCR came from a human donor with HPV-associated anogenital cancer. The chain carries TRBV13 and TRBJ2-5; the D gene is possibly TRBD1 (6 bases). CDR3 nucleotide sequence: TGTGCCAGCAGCTTAGGGAGGACAGCACAAGAGACCCAGTACTTC. It yields the protein CASSLGRTAQETQYF.